Only a few counts were recorded for the clone carrying this TCR beta chain. The antigen is undetermined. 5'RACE template switching produced TCR cDNA carrying a universal primer site and UMIs. TCRdb processed the 5' RACE reads anew with MiXCR; each CDR3 protein has one entry. The data contain 300,000 or so distinct CDR3 sequences, roughly 8.6% of them singletons. These data come from a study of T cells after yellow fever vaccination. Notes on the study in general: Although the secondary response was weaker, it peaked faster, at day 5 versus 15.

The CDR3 covers 15 residues. Trimming removed 9 bases from V and 0 bases from J; junction bases left unmatched: 7. This clonotype originated in a man aged 18-30 years who received the YFV17D yellow fever vaccine. V and J are TRBV12-3 or TRBV12-4 and TRBJ2-5; TRBD2 aligns across 10 bases. The material sequenced was PBMCs, taken more than 40 days after the first yellow fever vaccination. The CDR3 nucleotides read TGTGCCAGTAAAAAAGCGGGGGGGGACCAAGAGACCCAGTACTTC. This codes for CASKKAGGDQETQYF.